This T cell receptor beta chain was sequenced for a study of neoadjuvant anti-PD-1 for oral cavity cancer. Study-level information: Patients without progression got a fourth dose around day 43.

Germline V gene lookup returns CDR1 SGDLS and CDR2 YYNGEE. Trimming cost V 3 bases and J 4 bases; bases outside gene matches: 7. The CDR3 runs 15 residues. Clones were read by immunoSEQ multiplex PCR, and TCRdb kept only the in-frame ones, dropping some. The sample has under 14,000 clones, roughly half seen once. The table lists this clone with a few counts. Sequencing used tumor tissue, obtained before nivolumab (anti-PD-1) treatment. The source is a person aged 35-79 years with oral cavity squamous cell carcinoma. V gene TRBV9 combines with J gene TRBJ2-1; 7 bases are shared with TRBD1. Here the CDR3 DNA reads TGTGCCAGCAGCGCCGGGGACAGCAGATACAATGAGCAGTTCTTC. As protein: CASSAGDSRYNEQFF.